Listed here are 10 T cell receptor beta chains from one sample, sequenced in a study of blood T cell repertoires in COVID-19. Profiled with immunoSEQ multiplex PCR; TCRdb holds only in-frame clones, not every one. The sample lists 280,000 or so clones; around 86% were seen once. Sequencing was carried out using peripheral blood. Receptor source: a woman aged 30 to 39 who had recovered from COVID-19.

The V call is TRBV28, the J call TRBJ2-1; D is undetermined. CDR1 MDHEN and CDR2 SYDVKM come from the germline V gene. The CDR3 loop spans 13 amino acids. V lost 1 base and J 5 bases, leaving 6 bases between the germline ends. This chain's CDR3 is CASSLFPDNEQFF. The CDR3 bases are TGTGCCAGCAGTTTATTTCCAGACAATGAGCAGTTCTTC.

CDR3 protein: CASTVLRDRSSYNSPLHF. The CDR3 DNA is TGTGCCAGCACCGTCCTCCGGGACAGGAGCTCCTATAATTCACCCCTCCACTTT. This chain uses TRBV21-1 with TRBJ1-6; whether TRBD1, the table's D call, matches the DNA was not checked. TRBV21-1 is a known pseudogene. The CDR3 sequence is 18 residues long.

The chain is built from TRBV3-1 (or the pseudogene TRBV3-2) and TRBJ1-2; 7 bases line up with TRBD1. This CDR3 is built from 14 residues. Germline CDR1 reads LGHDT; CDR2 reads YNNKEL (reference sequence). Trimming cost V 2 bases and J 6 bases; bases outside gene matches: 6. The CDR3, as DNA: TGTGCCAGCAGCCAATCTGACAGGGTGGATGGCTACACCTTC. This codes for CASSQSDRVDGYTF.

The chain joins TRBV6-5 to TRBJ2-1; TRBD2 matches 9 bases. V was pared by 7 bases and J by 5 bases, with 9 bases of the junction left unmatched. Germline V gives CDR1 MNHEY, CDR2 SVGAGI. This CDR3 is built from 15 residues. CDR3 nucleotides: TGTGCCAGCACCGTGGGACTAGCAGCAAACAATGAGCAGTTCTTC. Its translation is CASTVGLAANNEQFF.

The chain employs TRBV5-1 and TRBJ2-3; D may be TRBD1 (5 bases). From germline, CDR1 is SGHRS and CDR2 YFSETQ. The CDR3 sequence is 15 residues long. Between the trimmed V and J ends, which lost 1 base and 1 base, there was a span of 10 bases. As DNA, the CDR3 is TGCGCCAGCAGCTTGAGGCAGGGTCGCACAGATACGCAGTATTTT. Translated: CASSLRQGRTDTQYF.

The table lists this clone with many counts. The chain is built from TRBV10-3 and TRBJ1-5; 9 bases line up with TRBD1. V trimming: 5 bases; J trimming: 2 bases; junction bases outside the gene matches: 1. The germline CDR1 and CDR2 sequences are ENHRY and SYGVKD. This CDR3 comprises 14 residues. Here the CDR3 DNA reads TGTGCCATCAGTACAGGGGGCGGCAATCAGCCCCAGCATTTT. It translates to CAISTGGGNQPQHF.

This clone was seen ten or more times. The rearrangement links TRBV7-2 to TRBJ2-7; a possible D gene is TRBD2 (6 bases). CDR1 is SGHTA, CDR2 FQGNSA, per germline. V dropped 6 bases and J dropped 1 base, with 13 bases sitting between them. The length of the CDR3 is 14 residues. This CDR3 reads CASRTTGLSYEQYF. The CDR3 DNA follows: TGTGCCAGCAGAACAACGGGACTTTCCTACGAGCAGTACTTC.

This clone appeared a single time. The J gene is TRBJ2-1, the V gene TRBV5-6; 7 bases fit TRBD2. Germline V gives CDR1 SGHDT, CDR2 YYEEEE. Losses at the gene ends were 4 bases for V and 9 bases for J; bases not matched to a gene: 13. The CDR3 is 15 residues long. CDR3 region: CASSLREGMAPEQFF. The CDR3 DNA sequence: TGTGCCAGCAGCCTGAGGGAGGGAATGGCCCCTGAGCAGTTCTTC.

Of note for this clone: A junction boundary mismatches the germline segment, possibly from a read error. The V gene is TRBV7-9, the J gene TRBJ1-2; 7 bases map to TRBD1. The CDR3 spans 12 residues. Germline loops: CDR1 SEHNR, CDR2 FQNEAQ (reference sequence). The CDR3 sequence: CASSLFAGTAFF. The DNA of the CDR3 is TGTGCCAGCAGCTTATTTGCTGGGACAGCCTTCTTC. Variable domain in full (rest from reference TRBV7-9 and TRBJ1-2): DTGVSQNPRHKITKRGQNVTFRCDPISEHNRLYWYRQTLGQGPEFLTYFQNEAQLEKSRLLSDRFSAERPKGSFSTLEIQRTEQGDSAMYLCASSLFAGTAFFGSGTRLTVV.

The rearrangement joins TRBV2 to TRBJ2-7; D is unclear. The germline V and J ends were trimmed by 4 bases and 4 bases, with 14 bases remaining between them. Per the germline V gene, CDR1 is SNHLY and CDR2 is FYNNEI. The CDR3 runs to 14 residues. CDR3 region: CASSARMGEYEQYF. CDR3 sequence (DNA): TGTGCCAGCAGTGCCAGGATGGGTGAGTACGAGCAGTACTTC.